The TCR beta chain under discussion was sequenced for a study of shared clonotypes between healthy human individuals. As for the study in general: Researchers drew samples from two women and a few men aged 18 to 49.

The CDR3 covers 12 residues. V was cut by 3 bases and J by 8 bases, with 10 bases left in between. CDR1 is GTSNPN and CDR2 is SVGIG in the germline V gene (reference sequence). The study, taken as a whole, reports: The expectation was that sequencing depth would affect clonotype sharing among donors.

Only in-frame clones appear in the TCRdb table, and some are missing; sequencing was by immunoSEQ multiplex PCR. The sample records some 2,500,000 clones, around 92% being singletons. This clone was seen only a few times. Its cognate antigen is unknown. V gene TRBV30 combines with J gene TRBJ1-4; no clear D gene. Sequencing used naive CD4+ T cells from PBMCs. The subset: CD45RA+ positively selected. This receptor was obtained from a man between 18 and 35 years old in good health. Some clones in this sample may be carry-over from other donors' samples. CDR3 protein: CAWSGGGEKLFF. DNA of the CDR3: TGTGCCTGGAGCGGAGGTGGCGAAAAACTGTTTTTT.